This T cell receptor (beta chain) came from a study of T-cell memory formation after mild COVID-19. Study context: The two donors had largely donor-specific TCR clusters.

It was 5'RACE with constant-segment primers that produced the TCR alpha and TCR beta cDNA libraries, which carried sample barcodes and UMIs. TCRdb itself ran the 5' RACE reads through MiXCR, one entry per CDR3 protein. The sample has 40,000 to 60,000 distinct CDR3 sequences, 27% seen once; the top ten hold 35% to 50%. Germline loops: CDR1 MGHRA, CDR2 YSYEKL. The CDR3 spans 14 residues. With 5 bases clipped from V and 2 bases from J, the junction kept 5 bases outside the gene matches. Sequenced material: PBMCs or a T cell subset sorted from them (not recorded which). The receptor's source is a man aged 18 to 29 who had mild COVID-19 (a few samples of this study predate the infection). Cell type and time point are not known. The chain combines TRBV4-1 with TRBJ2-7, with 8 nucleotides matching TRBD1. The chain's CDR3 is CASSLTTGAYEQYF. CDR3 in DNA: TGCGCCAGCAGCTTGACGACAGGGGCCTACGAGCAGTACTTC.